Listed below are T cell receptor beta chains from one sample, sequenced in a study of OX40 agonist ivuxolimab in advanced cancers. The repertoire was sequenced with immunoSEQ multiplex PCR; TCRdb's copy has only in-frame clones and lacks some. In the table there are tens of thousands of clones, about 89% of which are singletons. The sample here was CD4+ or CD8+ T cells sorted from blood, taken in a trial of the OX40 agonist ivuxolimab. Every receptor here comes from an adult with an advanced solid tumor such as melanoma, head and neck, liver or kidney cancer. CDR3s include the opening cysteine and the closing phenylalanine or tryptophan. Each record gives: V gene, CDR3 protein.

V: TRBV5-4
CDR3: CASSDTGTVSSYNEQFF

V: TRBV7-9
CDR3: CASSAPRTSGRPAKNIQYF

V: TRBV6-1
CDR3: CASSDTGTGAYNEQFF

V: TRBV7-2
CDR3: CASSLVGLAGRKRGEQFF

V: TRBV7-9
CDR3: CASSLGLGKDEQYF

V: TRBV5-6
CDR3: CASSPEVGVEQFF

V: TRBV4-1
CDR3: CASSQEGRASGAAGTEAFF

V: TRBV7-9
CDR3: CASVGLDRDAYNEQFF

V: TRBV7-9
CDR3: CASSQSGFSDTQYF

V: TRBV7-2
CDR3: CASSPSSSGELFF

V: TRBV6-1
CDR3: CASSEAIISYNEQFF

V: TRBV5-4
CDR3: CASSYTLADTQYF

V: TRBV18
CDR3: CASSPLDRGNLDGYTF

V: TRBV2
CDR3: CASSDGQGGYEQYF

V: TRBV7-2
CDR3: CASSSSPGGGSSGYTF

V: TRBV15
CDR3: CATSGDRGPYEQYF

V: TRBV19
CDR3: CASSSTGDSYEQYF

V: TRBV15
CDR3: CATSSGGWYGYTF

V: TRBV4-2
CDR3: CASSPRDGNYGYTF

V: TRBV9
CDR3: CASSFLGSTDEQYF

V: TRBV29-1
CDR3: CSVEDRPPNYGYTF

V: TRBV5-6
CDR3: CASSQGTVQETQYF

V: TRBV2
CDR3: CASSGRRELFYEQYF

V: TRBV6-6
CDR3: CASKAGELFF

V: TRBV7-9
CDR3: CASSSSGYEQYF

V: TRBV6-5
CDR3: CASSSSHEETF

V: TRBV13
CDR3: CASSLGGPTDTQYF

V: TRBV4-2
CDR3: CASSQEGVGSSYNEQFF

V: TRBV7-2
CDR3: CASSLDSLRLYF

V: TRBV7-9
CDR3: CASNRLAENTGELFF

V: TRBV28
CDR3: CASSPTTGYPLEQYF

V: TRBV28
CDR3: CASSLFGGLMNTGELFF

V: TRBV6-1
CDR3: CASSEAETGRSKSYGYTF